The TCR beta chain described here comes from a study of beta chain features in type 1 diabetes. This CDR3 comprises 13 residues. Per germline, CDR1 GTSNPN and CDR2 SVGIG (reference sequence). V lost 2 bases and J 6 bases, leaving 13 bases between the germline ends. Purity of each sorted population was above 95%. Of the isolated RNA, all was reverse transcribed, and so the sequenced material was expressed TCRB transcripts. TCRdb keeps only in-frame clones here, not all; method: immunoSEQ multiplex PCR. The sample includes around 500,000 clones, around 28% of them seen just once. This TCR was recovered from a young man in good health. Source material: naive CD4+ T cells from blood. V and J are TRBV30 and TRBJ1-2, with D perhaps matching TRBD1 (5 bases). The CDR3 spells CAWSSSRENGYTF. The CDR3 DNA is TGTGCCTGGAGTTCAAGCAGGGAGAATGGCTACACCTTC.